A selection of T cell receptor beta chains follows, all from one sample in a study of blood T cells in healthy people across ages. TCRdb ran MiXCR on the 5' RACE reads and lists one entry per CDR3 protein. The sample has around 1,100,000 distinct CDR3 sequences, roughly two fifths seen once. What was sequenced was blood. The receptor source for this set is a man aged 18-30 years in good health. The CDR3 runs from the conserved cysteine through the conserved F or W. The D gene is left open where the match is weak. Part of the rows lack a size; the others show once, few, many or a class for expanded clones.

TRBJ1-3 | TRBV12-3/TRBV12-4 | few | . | CASSRQFSGNTIYF | TGTGCCAGCAGCAGACAATTCTCTGGAAACACCATATATTTT
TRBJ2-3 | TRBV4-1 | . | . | CASSLRDGNTDTQYF | TGCGCCAGCAGTCTCCGGGACGGTAACACAGATACGCAGTATTTT
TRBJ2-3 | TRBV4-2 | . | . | CASSQDKGGSGADTQYF | TGTGCCAGCAGCCAAGATAAGGGGGGCTCCGGGGCAGATACGCAGTATTTT
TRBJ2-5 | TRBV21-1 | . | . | CASTTMPGGGKETQYF | TGTGCCAGCACAACGATGCCTGGCGGAGGAAAAGAGACCCAGTACTTC
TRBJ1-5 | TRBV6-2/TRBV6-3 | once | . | CASQINSNQPQHF | TGTGCCAGCCAGATCAATAGCAATCAGCCCCAGCATTTT
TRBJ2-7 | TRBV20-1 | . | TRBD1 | CSARDAGGSYEQYF | TGCAGTGCTAGAGATGCAGGGGGCTCCTACGAGCAGTACTTC
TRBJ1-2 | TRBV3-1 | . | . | CASSPNAEVGYGYGYTF | TGTGCCAGCAGCCCCAATGCGGAGGTGGGATACGGCTATGGCTACACCTTC
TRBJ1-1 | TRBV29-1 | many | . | CSVTDRFVNTEAFF | TGCAGCGTTACCGACAGATTTGTGAACACTGAAGCTTTCTTT
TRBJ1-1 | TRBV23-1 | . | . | CASSQGGIDTEAFF | TGCGCCAGCAGTCAAGGGGGGATCGACACTGAAGCTTTCTTT
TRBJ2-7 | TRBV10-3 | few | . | CAISESTYEQYF | TGTGCCATCAGTGAGTCTACTTACGAGCAGTACTTC
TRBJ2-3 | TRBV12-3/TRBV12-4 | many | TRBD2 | CASSHTSGSTDTQYF | TGTGCCAGCAGTCACACTAGCGGCAGCACAGATACGCAGTATTTT
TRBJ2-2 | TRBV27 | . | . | CASSSHRDLNTGELFF | TGTGCCAGCAGTTCCCACCGGGACTTAAACACCGGGGAGCTGTTTTTT
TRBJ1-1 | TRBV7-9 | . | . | CASRRGNTEVFF | TGTGCCAGCCGAAGGGGGAACACTGAAGTTTTCTTT
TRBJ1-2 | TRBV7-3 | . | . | CASSLIRGTSGYTF | TGTGCCAGCAGCTTAATTCGGGGGACGTCTGGCTACACCTTC
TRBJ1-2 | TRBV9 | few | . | CASSVATGINYGYTF | TGTGCCAGCAGCGTAGCTACCGGGATTAACTATGGCTACACCTTC
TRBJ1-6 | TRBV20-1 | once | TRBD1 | CSARSGGGTGSPLHF | TGCAGTGCTAGATCTGGTGGGGGGACAGGATCACCCCTCCACTTT
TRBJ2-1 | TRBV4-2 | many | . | CASSQGGAGLENEQFF | TGTGCCAGCAGCCAAGGGGGAGCGGGCCTGGAGAATGAGCAGTTCTTC
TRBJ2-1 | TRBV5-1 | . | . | CASSLGPSDYGEQFF | TGCGCCAGCAGCTTGGGCCCTAGCGACTACGGTGAGCAGTTCTTC
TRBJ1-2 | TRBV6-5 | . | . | CASSYSGGSGYTF | TGTGCCAGCAGTTACTCAGGGGGTAGTGGCTACACCTTC
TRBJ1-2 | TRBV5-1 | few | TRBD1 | CASSSRTGYGYGYTF | TGCGCCAGCAGCTCCAGGACAGGGTACGGCTATGGCTACACCTTC
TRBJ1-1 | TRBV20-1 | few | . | CSARGAGQDTEAFF | TGCAGTGCTAGAGGGGCAGGGCAGGACACTGAAGCTTTCTTT
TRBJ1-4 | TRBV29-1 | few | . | CSVEESHEKLFF | TGCAGCGTTGAAGAATCCCATGAAAAACTGTTTTTT
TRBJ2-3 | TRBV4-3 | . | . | CASSLRHERSTDTQYF | TGCGCCAGCAGCCTGAGACATGAAAGATCCACAGATACGCAGTATTTT
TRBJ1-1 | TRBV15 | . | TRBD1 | CATSSDRGTEAFF | TGTGCCACCAGCAGTGACAGGGGCACTGAAGCTTTCTTT
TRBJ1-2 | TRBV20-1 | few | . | CSARTEGHFNYGYTF | TGCAGTGCTAGAACGGAAGGGCACTTTAACTATGGCTACACCTTC
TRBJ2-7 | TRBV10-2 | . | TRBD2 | CAGIGGLAGSLRSYEQYF | TGCGCCGGCATCGGAGGGCTAGCGGGGTCATTACGCTCCTACGAGCAGTACTTC
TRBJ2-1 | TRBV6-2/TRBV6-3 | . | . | CASSYNPTKQFF | TGTGCCAGCAGTTACAATCCAACTAAGCAGTTCTTC
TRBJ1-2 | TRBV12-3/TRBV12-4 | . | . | CASSFGQRRGYTF | TGTGCCAGCAGTTTCGGACAGAGAAGGGGCTACACCTTC
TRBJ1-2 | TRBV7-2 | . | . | CASSLNGGAIDYGYTF | TGTGCCAGCAGCTTAAATGGGGGGGCTATCGACTATGGCTACACCTTC
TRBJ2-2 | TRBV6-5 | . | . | CASSYGINTGELFF | TGTGCCAGCAGTTACGGGATTAACACCGGGGAGCTGTTTTTT